Described below is a single T cell receptor beta chain sequence and its context. Other DNA sequences in the sample encode the same CDR3. This specimen comes from a study of blood T cell repertoires in COVID-19. Across the whole study: In each case, the material was cDNA or gDNA derived from T cells, B-cell-depleted T cells, or PBMCs.

Germline CDR1 reads KGHDR; CDR2 reads SFDVKD. J was trimmed by 3 bases and V by 3 bases; bases with no gene match: 3. The CDR3 is 16 amino acids. In the original analysis: Estimates of nucleated cell counts were drawn from the amplification of reference gene primers. Generated by immunoSEQ multiplex PCR, the TCRdb table keeps only in-frame clones and is missing some. The DNA gave D and trimming, while V, J and clone size come from that table. The sample gives about 280,000 clones, 65% to 90% of which show up once; about 14% is in the top ten. V usage is TRBV24-1 and J usage is TRBJ2-3, with 12 bases matching TRBD2. The TCR was taken from a human donor in a cohort sampled during active COVID-19. What was sequenced was peripheral blood. CDR3 sequence reads: CATSDGLAGGTDTQYF. The CDR3 DNA sequence: TGTGCCACCAGTGATGGTCTAGCGGGAGGGACAGATACGCAGTATTTT.